This section outlines one T cell receptor (beta chain) sequence together with its context. As originally analysed: Amplification from reference gene primers served as the basis for estimated nucleated cell counts. The protocol was immunoSEQ multiplex PCR, while the TCRdb copy is restricted to in-frame clones and leaves out a portion. The DNA gave D and trimming, while V, J and clone size come from that table. The sample lists about 250,000 clones, over 80% occurring once. This entry comes from a study of blood T cell repertoires in COVID-19. The wider study: Samples of COVID-19 (acute and convalescent) were obtained from the United States, Italy and Spain. PBMCs, B-cell-depleted T cells, or T cells provided the cDNA or gDNA that made up the material.

Germline assignment: CDR1 MDHEN and CDR2 SYDVKM. The ends lost 5 bases at V and 10 bases at J; junction bases unmatched: 20. CDR3 length: 17 residues. The chain couples TRBV28 to TRBJ1-5; 7 bases line up with TRBD1. The sample consisted of peripheral blood. This clonotype was sampled from a woman aged 40 to 50 who had recovered from COVID-19. DNA for the CDR3: TGTGCCAGCAGTCTCCACAAAAGACAGGGCGGCAAGGGACCCCAGCATTTT. This codes for CASSLHKRQGGKGPQHF.